The rows below give T cell receptor beta chains drawn from one sample of a study of blood T cell repertoires in COVID-19. The table came from immunoSEQ multiplex PCR; TCRdb's copy has only in-frame clones and leaves some out. The sample shows some 400,000 clones, around 89% of them seen only once. Material: peripheral blood. Source of these receptors: a man between 18 and 35 years old with active or convalescent COVID-19. CDR3s include the opening cysteine and the closing phenylalanine or tryptophan. Fields, in order: clone size, J gene, D gene, V gene, CDR3 protein, CDR3 DNA. A D gene is named only where the DNA matches it firmly. Part of the rows lack a size; the others show once, few, many or a class for expanded clones.

NA	TRBJ1-5	NA	TRBV15	CATSRGGLGQPQHF	TGTGCCACCAGTAGAGGGGGGCTAGGGCAGCCCCAGCATTTT
NA	TRBJ1-4	TRBD1	TRBV30	CASSQGVTNEKLFF	TGTGCCTCCTCACAGGGGGTGACTAATGAAAAACTGTTTTTT
NA	TRBJ1-5	NA	TRBV18	CASSLGVESNQPQHF	TGTGCCAGCTCACTAGGAGTAGAGAGCAATCAGCCCCAGCATTTT
once	TRBJ2-7	NA	TRBV9	CASSEGADTYEQYF	TGTGCCAGCAGTGAGGGAGCTGACACCTACGAGCAGTACTTC
NA	TRBJ1-5	NA	TRBV28	CASSLDGDSNQPQHF	TGTGCCAGCAGTTTGGACGGGGATAGCAATCAGCCCCAGCATTTT
NA	TRBJ2-2	TRBD1	TRBV11-1	CASSKLQGVTTGELFF	TGTGCCAGCAGCAAACTACAGGGGGTAACAACCGGGGAGCTGTTTTTT
NA	TRBJ2-3	TRBD2	TRBV5-1	CASSLGKVGSGITDTQYF	TGCGCCAGCAGCTTGGGAAAAGTCGGTAGCGGGATAACAGATACGCAGTATTTT
NA	TRBJ2-1	NA	TRBV29-1	CSVKEPSEQFF	TGCAGCGTAAAAGAGCCTAGCGAGCAGTTCTTC
NA	TRBJ1-4	NA	TRBV14	CASRPGGTREKLFF	TGTGCCAGCCGGCCGGGGGGGACCCGTGAAAAACTGTTTTTT
NA	TRBJ2-7	NA	TRBV11-1	CASSQGTSSYF	TGTGCCAGCAGCCAAGGGACAAGTAGCTACTTC
NA	TRBJ2-1	NA	TRBV7-9	CASSPPRAGSYNEQFF	TGTGCCAGCAGCCCGCCCCGGGCGGGGTCCTACAATGAGCAGTTCTTC
NA	TRBJ2-1	TRBD2	TRBV6-4	CASSWQTSGRVNEQFF	TGTGCCAGCAGTTGGCAGACTAGCGGGAGGGTCAATGAGCAGTTCTTC
NA	TRBJ1-3	TRBD1	TRBV28	CASSTYSGTVGNTIYF	TGTGCCAGCAGTACGTACTCCGGGACAGTCGGAAACACCATATATTTT
NA	TRBJ2-1	TRBD1	TRBV15	CATSRDTRQGAGYNEQFF	TGTGCCACCAGCAGAGATACCCGGCAGGGGGCGGGGTACAATGAGCAGTTCTTC
once	TRBJ1-3	NA	TRBV6-5	CASRRDSGNTIYF	TGTGCCAGCAGACGGGACTCTGGAAACACCATATATTTT
NA	TRBJ2-5	TRBD2	TRBV30	CAWSTGEGWKTQYF	TGTGCCTGGAGTACCGGGGAGGGTTGGAAGACCCAGTACTTC
NA	TRBJ1-2	TRBD1	TRBV10-1	CAQGGSNYGYTF	TGCGCGCAAGGGGGCAGTAACTATGGCTACACCTTC
once	TRBJ2-1	NA	TRBV11-2	CASRIVSGNEQFF	TGTGCCAGCAGAATAGTGTCTGGCAATGAGCAGTTCTTC
NA	TRBJ2-7	NA	TRBV14	CASSQVVAVEQYF	TGTGCCAGCAGCCAAGTCGTGGCAGTCGAGCAGTACTTC
NA	TRBJ1-2	NA	TRBV28	CATGNYGYTF	TGTGCCACCGGTAACTATGGCTACACCTTC
NA	TRBJ2-1	TRBD2	TRBV6-2/TRBV6-3	CASSYWTSGYNEQFF	TGTGCCAGCAGTTACTGGACTAGCGGGTACAATGAGCAGTTCTTC
NA	TRBJ2-5	NA	TRBV7-2	CASSPQRGQETQYF	TGTGCCAGCAGCCCTCAAAGGGGCCAAGAGACCCAGTACTTC
once	TRBJ2-5	TRBD2	TRBV19	CASSRAGVRETQYF	TGTGCCAGTAGTCGGGCGGGAGTGCGGGAGACCCAGTACTTC
NA	TRBJ1-3	TRBD1	TRBV4-3	CASSQNRGNTIYF	TGCGCCAGCAGCCAGAACAGGGGTAACACCATATATTTT
NA	TRBJ2-1	TRBD2	TRBV4-1	CASSQEGLAGVNEQFF	TGCGCCAGCAGCCAAGAGGGACTAGCGGGAGTTAATGAGCAGTTCTTC
few	TRBJ1-4	TRBD1	TRBV28	CASRESGTGNEKLFF	TGTGCCAGCAGAGAATCCGGGACAGGGAATGAAAAACTGTTTTTT
NA	TRBJ2-7	TRBD2	TRBV7-2	CASSHLGLAGYEQYF	TGTGCCAGCAGCCACTTGGGACTAGCTGGCTACGAGCAGTACTTC
NA	TRBJ2-1	TRBD2	TRBV29-1	CSVGSGSAYEQFF	TGCAGCGTTGGCAGCGGGAGTGCCTATGAGCAGTTCTTC
NA	TRBJ2-7	TRBD2	TRBV30	CAWSPGLAGAYEQYF	TGTGCCTGGAGTCCCGGACTAGCGGGAGCCTACGAGCAGTACTTC
NA	TRBJ2-2	TRBD2	TRBV12-5	CASGSASWLAGAAGTGELFF	TGTGCTAGTGGCTCAGCGTCTTGGCTAGCGGGGGCCGCGGGCACCGGGGAGCTGTTTTTT
NA	TRBJ2-1	TRBD2	TRBV15	CATSRVTKRGAHNEQFF	TGTGCCACCAGCAGAGTGACCAAGCGGGGGGCCCACAATGAGCAGTTCTTC
few	TRBJ2-7	NA	TRBV11-2	CASSSRVAHEQYF	TGTGCCAGCAGCTCACGGGTGGCCCACGAGCAGTACTTC
NA	TRBJ2-1	TRBD2	TRBV9	CASSAPGGGDNEQFF	TGTGCCAGCAGCGCCCCGGGGGGTGGGGACAATGAGCAGTTCTTC
NA	TRBJ1-1	NA	TRBV5-4	CASSFSTGTEAFF	TGTGCCAGCAGCTTCTCCACCGGCACTGAAGCTTTCTTT
NA	TRBJ2-6	NA	TRBV13	CASRNRWTSGANVLTF	TGTGCCAGCAGAAACCGTTGGACCTCTGGGGCCAACGTGCTGACTTTC
NA	TRBJ2-1	NA	TRBV7-8	CASSSPGRGLTYNEQFF	TGTGCCAGCAGCTCCCCCGGTCGAGGACTTACCTACAATGAGCAGTTCTTC
NA	TRBJ2-2	TRBD1	TRBV11-3	CASSSPGTAPGELFF	TGTGCCAGCAGTTCACCGGGGACAGCCCCCGGGGAGCTGTTTTTT
NA	TRBJ2-5	NA	TRBV6-5	CASSPGRQLQETQYF	TGTGCCAGCAGCCCCGGTCGACAGCTCCAAGAGACCCAGTACTTC
NA	TRBJ2-1	NA	TRBV3-1/TRBV3-2	CASSQEPTFRGNEQFF	TGTGCCAGCAGCCAAGAACCCACTTTTAGGGGCAATGAGCAGTTCTTC
NA	TRBJ2-1	TRBD2	TRBV15	CASAGGLARRYNEQFF	TGTGCCTCTGCAGGCGGACTAGCGCGACGATACAATGAGCAGTTCTTC
once	TRBJ2-3	NA	TRBV24-1	CATSDPSIQGRDTQYF	TGTGCCACCAGTGACCCCTCTATACAGGGAAGAGATACGCAGTATTTT
NA	TRBJ1-5	TRBD1	TRBV19	CASSGTGTGISNQPQHF	TGTGCCAGTAGTGGGACCGGGACAGGTATTAGCAATCAGCCCCAGCATTTT
NA	TRBJ2-2	TRBD2	TRBV2	CASSGREYTGELFF	TGTGCCAGCTCGGGGCGGGAGTACACCGGGGAGCTGTTTTTT